Listed here are 8 T cell receptor beta chains from one sample, sequenced in a study of T cells in Graves' hyperthyroidism and ophthalmopathy. Using RNA transcripts as the source, TCR beta CDR3 regions were amplified. In the first-round RT-PCR of the TCR CDR3, the HTBI primer set was used. TCRdb processed the multiplex PCR reads anew with MiXCR; each CDR3 protein has one entry. The sample lists around 380,000 distinct CDR3 sequences, 13% seen once, with less than 25% in the top ten. Sequenced material: blood. These receptors all come from a man aged 25 to 45 with Graves' hyperthyroidism that later progressed to Graves' ophthalmopathy.

In this sample, this clonotype turned up once. Here the CDR3 DNA reads TGTGCCATCAGTGCGGGGGCGGGCTATGGCTACACCTTC. It codes for CAISAGAGYGYTF. The V gene is TRBV10-3, the J gene TRBJ1-2; D is perhaps TRBD1 (6 bases). The CDR3 is 13 residues long. The germline gives CDR1 ENHRY, CDR2 SYGVKD. Trimming removed 4 bases from V and 4 bases from J, with 10 bases in between.

At least ten counts were recorded for this clonotype. V usage is TRBV14 and J usage is TRBJ1-4; D gene ambiguous. Germline-derived CDR1 and CDR2 are SGHDN and FVKESK. There are 15 residues in the CDR3. V lost 4 bases and J lost 7, with 16 bases in between. Here the CDR3 DNA reads TGTGCCAGCAGCCCCCGGGAAGTAGTGGGTGAAAAACTGTTTTTT. It codes for CASSPREVVGEKLFF.

The chain has TRBV7-9 and TRBJ1-5, with 11 bases identical to TRBD1. CDR3 length: 16 residues. Trimming at V came to 1 base and at J to 5 bases, leaving 4 bases not matched to a gene. The germline CDR1 and CDR2 sequences are SEHNR and FQNEAQ (reference sequence). CDR3 in DNA: TGTGCCAGCAGCTTAGTGGGGACAGGGGGTTATCAGCCCCAGCATTTT. Translated: CASSLVGTGGYQPQHF.

This clonotype was detected many times. V is TRBV7-9 and J is TRBJ1-1; possible D gene TRBD1, 6 bases. CDR3 length equals 12 residues. The germline V and J ends were trimmed by 3 bases and 7 bases, with 9 bases remaining between them. CDR1 SEHNR and CDR2 FQNEAQ come from the germline V gene (reference sequence). The CDR3 region has the DNA TGTGCCAGCAGCTTTGACAGGAGTGAAGCTTTCTTT. Its protein is CASSFDRSEAFF.

This clonotype was seen at least ten times. V gene TRBV28 combines with J gene TRBJ2-7; 8 bases are a match to TRBD1. CDR3 length equals 15 residues. The trim removed 6 bases at V and 3 bases at J, leaving 10 bases unmatched. Germline V lookup: CDR1 MDHEN, CDR2 SYDVKM. CDR3 region: CASRIGGTGIYEQYF. In DNA, the CDR3 is TGTGCCAGCAGAATTGGAGGGACAGGCATCTACGAGCAGTACTTC.

This clonotype was found a few times. The chain is built from TRBV20-1 and TRBJ2-3, with D unclear. The V and J ends lost 6 bases and 0 bases respectively, with 7 bases between them. The CDR3 runs to 12 residues. Germline V gene lookup returns CDR1 DFQATT and CDR2 SNEGSKA (reference sequence). CDR3 sequence reads: CSAGISTDTQYF. The DNA of the CDR3 is TGCAGTGCGGGGATTAGCACAGATACGCAGTATTTT.

At least ten counts were recorded for this clonotype. The CDR3 loop is CASSGGQRVYEQYF. The CDR3 DNA follows: TGTGCCAGCAGCGGGGGACAGAGAGTCTACGAGCAGTACTTC. The chain uses TRBV7-9 and TRBJ2-7, with 7 bases that match TRBD1. Germline CDR1 is SEHNR and CDR2 is FQNEAQ (reference sequence). The V gene end was trimmed by 5 bases and the J gene end by 3 bases; junction bases not matched to a gene: 7. The CDR3 length is 14 residues.

In its sample, this clonotype was seen many times. The chain uses TRBV7-9 and TRBJ2-3, with a weak D call TRBD2 (6 bases). Germline V gene data show CDR1 as SEHNR and CDR2 as FQNEAQ (reference sequence). With 4 bases removed from V and 3 bases from J, the gap between germline ends came to 17 bases. CDR3 length: 16 amino acids. CDR3 amino acids: CASSWGNGGITDTQYF. CDR3 sequence (DNA): TGTGCCAGCAGCTGGGGCAACGGGGGAATTACAGATACGCAGTATTTT.